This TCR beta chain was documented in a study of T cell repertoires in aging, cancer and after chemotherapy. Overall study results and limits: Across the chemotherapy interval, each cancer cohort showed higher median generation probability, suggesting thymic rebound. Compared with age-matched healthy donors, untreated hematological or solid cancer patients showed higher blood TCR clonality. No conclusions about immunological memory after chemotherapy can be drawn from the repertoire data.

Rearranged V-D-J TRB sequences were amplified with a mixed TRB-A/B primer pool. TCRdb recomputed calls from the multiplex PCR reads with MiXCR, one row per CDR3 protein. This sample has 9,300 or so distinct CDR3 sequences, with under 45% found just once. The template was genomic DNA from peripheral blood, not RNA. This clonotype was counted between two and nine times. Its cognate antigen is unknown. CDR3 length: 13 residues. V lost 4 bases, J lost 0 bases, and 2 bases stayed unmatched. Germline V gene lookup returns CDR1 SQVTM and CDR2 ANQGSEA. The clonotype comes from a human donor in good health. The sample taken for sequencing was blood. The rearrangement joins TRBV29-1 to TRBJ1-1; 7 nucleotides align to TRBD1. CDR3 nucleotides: TGCAGCGTTGGGGGGACAGTGAACACTGAAGCTTTCTTT. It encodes CSVGGTVNTEAFF.